This T cell receptor beta chain appears in the sequencing data of a study of CD8+CD57+ T cells in acquired aplastic anemia. As for the study in general: An average of about 3.2 ug of DNA was obtained from sorted CD4+ and CD8+ cells. Where healthy donors were concerned, CD4+ cells averaged approximately 10 million reads.

Germline assignment: CDR1 SEHNR and CDR2 FQNEAQ (reference sequence). The CDR3 is made up of 13 amino acids. Trimming took 8 bases from V and 4 from J, leaving 15 bases between them. Investigators profiled TCR beta VDJ and CDR3 from genomic DNA template. TCRdb called the reads again in MiXCR, with one record for every CDR3 protein. The data contain roughly 160,000 distinct CDR3 sequences, around 60% of them singletons. As concerns this clonotype: Its cognate antigen is unknown.

Notes on the study in general: Patients and controls shared 25 to 30 CD8+ CDR3 sequences, which appeared highly expressed in patients and within their immunodominant clones. The study found no significant CD8+ Simpson's diversity difference between patients and controls.

The sequence was collected from a human donor in good health. The V gene is TRBV7-9, the J gene TRBJ2-7; D is possibly TRBD2 (5 bases). The sample was sorted CD4+, CD8+, or CD8+CD57+ T cells (not recorded which) from PBMCs. The CDR3 DNA follows: TGTGCCAGCGGTCTTGAGGGTCGGTACGAGCAGTACTTC. This encodes CASGLEGRYEQYF.